Sequencing of this T cell receptor beta chain was carried out in a study of OX40 agonist ivuxolimab in advanced cancers. The CDR3 spans 19 residues. The V gene's germline CDR1 is MNHEY and CDR2 SMNVEV (reference sequence). Trimming at V came to 7 bases and at J to 0 bases, leaving 14 bases not matched to a gene. The table came from immunoSEQ multiplex PCR; TCRdb's copy has only in-frame clones and leaves some out. The table lists tens of thousands of clones, roughly 90% of them singletons. V is TRBV27 and J is TRBJ2-6, with 8 bases matching TRBD1. The specimen comprised CD4+ or CD8+ T cells sorted from blood, sampled in a trial of the OX40 agonist ivuxolimab. This receptor was identified in an adult with an advanced solid tumor such as melanoma, head and neck, liver or kidney cancer. The CDR3, as DNA: TGTGCCAGCACCTTAGGGTGGGGACAGGCTAGCTCTGGGGCCAACGTCCTGACTTTC. Encoded protein: CASTLGWGQASSGANVLTF.